Presented here are 21 T cell receptor beta chains from one specimen sequenced in a study of blood T cell repertoires in COVID-19. Assay used: immunoSEQ multiplex PCR; TCRdb lists only in-frame clones, some missing. Of about 33,000 clones in the sample, 75% to 85% are singletons; the top ten hold 6.5% to 7.5%. Input material: peripheral blood. The receptors were gathered from a man in his sixties with active COVID-19.

This clone was detected a few times. The chain recombines TRBV5-6 with TRBJ1-4, with 8 bases identical to TRBD1. The germline CDR1 and CDR2 sequences are SGHDT and YYEEEE. The CDR3 is 14 amino acids. Losses at the gene ends were 4 bases for V and 8 bases for J; bases not matched to a gene: 7. CDR3 coding DNA: TGTGCCAGCAGCCTGGGACAGGCCGGGGAAAAACTGTTTTTT. Amino acids: CASSLGQAGEKLFF.

V is TRBV28 and J is TRBJ2-3, with TRBD1 as a possible D gene (5 bases). Trimming removed 5 bases from V and 5 bases from J, with 11 bases in between. Germline CDR1 and CDR2: MDHEN and SYDVKM. This CDR3 has 13 residues. The CDR3 protein is CASSRQGGDTQYF. The CDR3, as DNA: TGTGCCAGCAGTCGGCAGGGCGGAGATACGCAGTATTTT.

The chain employs TRBV19 and TRBJ1-5; TRBD1 matches 8 bases. The CDR3 has 14 amino acids. Trimming took 7 bases from V and 2 from J; bases not matched to a gene: 4. Germline V gene data show CDR1 as LNHDA and CDR2 as SQIVND (reference sequence). The CDR3 DNA reads TGTGCCAGTAAGGACAGGGTGGGCAATCAGCCCCAGCATTTT. This gives the protein CASKDRVGNQPQHF. Using reference TRBV19 and TRBJ1-5 for the parts outside the CDR3, the full variable domain is DGGITQSPKYLFRKEGQNVTLSCEQNLNHDAMYWYRQDPGQGLRLIYYSQIVNDFQKGDIAEGYSVSREKKESFPLTVTSAQKNPTAFYLCASKDRVGNQPQHFGDGTRLSIL.

This clone was detected a few times. J is TRBJ2-5 and V is TRBV25-1, with a tentative D call TRBD2 (5 bases). V was clipped by 1 base and J by 0 bases, with 12 bases between them. CDR3 length: 16 residues. Germline CDR1 is MGHDK and CDR2 is SYGVNS. CDR3 region: CASSESARRYQETQYF. CDR3 nucleotides: TGTGCCAGCAGTGAATCGGCCAGGAGGTACCAAGAGACCCAGTACTTC.

V and J are TRBV6-1 and TRBJ2-1, with TRBD1 identical over 10 bases. Germline V gene lookup returns CDR1 MNHNS and CDR2 SASEGT. The ends lost 2 bases at V and 6 bases at J; junction bases unmatched: 4. This CDR3 comprises 15 residues. The CDR3, as DNA: TGTGCCAGCAGTGAAAGACAGGGGGCATCCAATGAGCAGTTCTTC. Residues: CASSERQGASNEQFF.

This sequence joins TRBV6-5 and TRBJ1-4; weak D call: TRBD1 (6 bases). The CDR3 covers 15 residues. Germline V gives CDR1 MNHEY, CDR2 SVGAGI. Trimming cost V 0 bases and J 4 bases, with 9 bases left between them. The CDR3 nucleotides read TGTGCCAGCAGTTACTCCAGGGGAATTAATGAAAAACTGTTTTTT. Translation gives CASSYSRGINEKLFF.

The V gene is TRBV3-1 (or the pseudogene TRBV3-2), the J gene TRBJ2-5, with D possibly TRBD1 on 5 matching bases. The CDR3 runs to 12 residues. The germline CDR1 and CDR2 sequences are LGHDT and YNNKEL (reference sequence). Trimming pared 2 bases from V and 11 bases from J, leaving 12 bases between. The CDR3 DNA reads as TGTGCCAGCAGCCAAACTTCAGGGTATCAGTACTTC. It codes for CASSQTSGYQYF.

A single count supports this clone. The J gene is TRBJ1-3, the V gene TRBV7-2; 9 nucleotides match TRBD1. V lost 5 bases and J lost 8; bases outside the gene matches: 10. The CDR3 runs 15 residues. The germline V gene encodes CDR1 SGHTA and CDR2 FQGNSA. The chain's CDR3 is CASSTPGQGRDTIYF. Here the CDR3 DNA reads TGTGCCAGCAGCACGCCGGGACAGGGTCGGGACACCATATATTTT. Full variable domain (missing parts from reference TRBV7-2 and TRBJ1-3): GAGVSQSPSNKVTEKGKDVELRCDPISGHTALYWYRQSLGQGLEFLIYFQGNSAPDKSGLPSDRFSAERTGGSVSTLTIQRTQQEDSAVYLCASSTPGQGRDTIYFGEGSWLTVV.

This clone was picked up a small number of times. This chain connects TRBV19 to TRBJ2-1; 9 bases are shared with TRBD1. CDR3 size: 15 residues. Germline assignment: CDR1 LNHDA and CDR2 SQIVND (reference sequence). V gave up 3 bases and J gave up 10 bases; unmatched junction bases: 10. CDR3 sequence reads: CASSISTGGGLEQFF. In DNA, the CDR3 is TGTGCCAGTAGTATTTCCACAGGGGGCGGGTTGGAGCAGTTCTTC.

Comment on this clone: At one of its ends the junction is not consistent with the germline gene, which may arise from a read error. Other nucleotide sequences from this sample produce the same CDR3. This chain connects TRBV3-1 (or the pseudogene TRBV3-2) to TRBJ2-5; 7 positions agree with TRBD2. The germline V gene encodes CDR1 LGHDT and CDR2 YNNKEL (reference sequence). The length of the CDR3 is 12 residues. The CDR3 DNA reads TGCGCCAGCGTTGCGGGAGAAGAGACCCAGTACTTC. This codes for CASVAGEETQYF.

This clone was observed once. The chain has TRBV10-1 and TRBJ2-1, with TRBD1 matching 9 bases. Looked up from germline, CDR1 is WNHNN and CDR2 is SYGVQD (reference sequence). The CDR3 loop spans 16 amino acids. The V and J ends lost 3 bases and 6 bases, in that order; junction bases with no gene match: 9. The CDR3 DNA reads as TGCGCCAGCAGTGATTCATTGGGGACAGGGTTCAATGAGCAGTTCTTC. It is translated as CASSDSLGTGFNEQFF.

The rearrangement links TRBV7-2 to TRBJ2-7, with no clear D. Germline V gives CDR1 SGHTA, CDR2 FQGNSA. CDR3 length equals 12 residues. Between the trimmed V and J ends, which lost 2 bases and 10 bases, there was a span of 12 bases. Here the CDR3 reads CASSLKRGVQYF. The CDR3 nucleotides are TGTGCCAGCAGCTTAAAGAGAGGTGTTCAGTACTTC.

V and J are TRBV6-5 and TRBJ2-1; TRBD2 agrees at 9 bases. Germline assignment: CDR1 MNHEY and CDR2 SVGAGI. The length of the CDR3 is 16 residues. V shed 3 bases, J shed 5 bases, and the junction held 8 bases outside the gene matches. The CDR3 DNA reads TGTGCCAGCAGTTATACCTCTAGCGGGAAAAACAATGAGCAGTTCTTC. Its protein product is CASSYTSSGKNNEQFF.

By share, this clone counts as medium-sized. V usage is TRBV18 and J usage is TRBJ2-2, with D possibly being TRBD2 (5 bases). Germline CDR1 is KGHSH and CDR2 is LQKENI. V lost 7 bases and J 0 bases, leaving 15 bases between the germline ends. The length of the CDR3 is 16 residues. The DNA of the CDR3 is TGTGCCAGCTTAGCGACTCCCGGCACGAACACCGGGGAGCTGTTTTTT. Protein sequence: CASLATPGTNTGELFF. The whole variable domain, remainder taken from reference TRBV18 and TRBJ2-2, is NAGVMQNPRHLVRRRGQEARLRCSPMKGHSHVYWYRQLPEEGLKFMVYLQKENIIDESGMPKERFSAEFPKEGPSILRIQQVVRGDSAAYFCASLATPGTNTGELFFGEGSRLTVL.

In its sample, this clone was seen once. V and J are TRBV6-2 or TRBV6-3 and TRBJ2-3; 9 bases line up with TRBD2. The CDR3 sequence is 18 residues long. V shed 1 base, J shed 0 bases, and the junction held 8 bases outside the gene matches. Germline CDR1 and CDR2: MNHEY and SVGEGT. The CDR3 DNA reads as TGTGCCAGCAGTTACTTAACCCTAGCGGGGTCTAGCACAGATACGCAGTATTTT. Encoded protein: CASSYLTLAGSSTDTQYF.

The chain uses TRBV5-6 and TRBJ2-7; TRBD1 aligns across 7 bases. Trimming at V came to 3 bases and at J to 3 bases, leaving 12 bases not matched to a gene. The germline gives CDR1 SGHDT, CDR2 YYEEEE. This CDR3 is built from 16 residues. DNA for the CDR3: TGTGCCAGCAGCTCCGTACAGGGGAATTCCAACTACGAGCAGTACGTC. Its protein product is CASSSVQGNSNYEQYV.

The chain combines TRBV6-5 with TRBJ2-7; 8 nucleotides line up with TRBD2. V lost 6 bases, J lost 6 bases, and 4 bases stayed unmatched. CDR3 length: 12 amino acids. CDR1 and CDR2 from the germline V gene are MNHEY and SVGAGI. DNA of the CDR3: TGTGCCAGCAGAACGGGACTAGGCGAGCAGTACGTC. It yields the protein CASRTGLGEQYV.

V usage is TRBV7-3 and J usage is TRBJ2-2; TRBD2 matches at 8 bases. V trimming: 8 bases; J trimming: 4 bases; junction bases outside the gene matches: 0. The CDR3 runs to 12 residues. Germline-derived CDR1 and CDR2 are SGHTA and FQGTGA. The CDR3 DNA is TGTGCCAGCGGGACTAGCACCGGGGAGCTGTTTTTT. It encodes CASGTSTGELFF.

This chain joins TRBV6-2 or TRBV6-3 and TRBJ2-1; 7 bases are shared with TRBD2. The germline V gene has CDR1 MNHEY and CDR2 SVGEGT. The CDR3 is made up of 13 amino acids. Trimming at V came to 5 bases and at J to 4 bases, leaving 2 bases not matched to a gene. The DNA for the CDR3 is TGTGCCAGCAGTGATAGCGGGTACAATGAGCAGTTCTTC. This sequence encodes CASSDSGYNEQFF.

This chain connects TRBV6-5 to TRBJ2-7; TRBD1 agrees at 7 bases. CDR1 and CDR2 (germline): MNHEY, SVGAGI. This CDR3 has 14 residues. CDR3 DNA: TGTGCGACCCGGCCCGACAGGGTTGCCGGGGAGCAGTACTTC. Translated: CATRPDRVAGEQYF.

This chain joins TRBV19 and TRBJ2-2; 7 positions match TRBD1. Unmatched junction bases numbered 3, after V lost 4 bases and J lost 1 base. Germline assignment: CDR1 LNHDA and CDR2 SQIVND (reference sequence). The CDR3 sequence is 15 residues long. The CDR3 reads CASSRDSVNTGELFF. The CDR3 coding sequence is TGTGCCAGTAGTAGGGACAGCGTGAACACCGGGGAGCTGTTTTTT.